The next 9 T cell receptor beta chains were all read from a single sample in a study of T cell changes during pregnancy in multiple sclerosis. Clones were sequenced by immunoSEQ multiplex PCR, and TCRdb holds only the in-frame ones, with some missing. The sample yields tens of thousands of clones, approximately 90% seen once. The sample in question was peripheral blood, obtained before pregnancy. Every receptor here comes from a female donor with multiple sclerosis, enrolled in a pregnancy study.

The chain employs TRBV7-3 and TRBJ1-6, with a tentative D call TRBD1 (5 bases). From germline, CDR1 is SGHTA and CDR2 FQGTGA. The CDR3 is made up of 16 amino acids. Trimming took off 1 base at V and 7 bases at J, with 14 bases between the two ends. CDR3 residues: CASSLIGQGGNSPLHF. The CDR3 region has the DNA TGTGCCAGCAGCTTAATAGGGCAGGGAGGGAATTCACCCCTCCACTTT. The full variable domain, completed using reference TRBV7-3 and TRBJ1-6, is GAGVSQTPSNKVTEKGKYVELRCDPISGHTALYWYRQSLGQGPEFLIYFQGTGAADDSGLPNDRFFAVRPEGSVSTLKIQRTERGDSAVYLCASSLIGQGGNSPLHFGNGTRLTVT.

The chain recombines TRBV7-3 with TRBJ1-6; D is unclear. CDR1 SGHTA and CDR2 FQGTGA come from the germline V gene. CDR3 length equals 15 residues. V was shortened by 5 bases and J by 3 bases, with 11 bases between the two germline ends. The CDR3: CASSASGSYNSPLHF. CDR3 sequence (DNA): TGTGCCAGCAGCGCCTCCGGGAGCTATAATTCACCCCTCCACTTT.

CDR3 residues: CASRHSGSYNEQFF. Written as DNA, the CDR3 is TGCGCCAGCAGGCACAGCGGGAGCTACAATGAGCAGTTCTTC. This chain connects TRBV10-2 to TRBJ2-1, with 8 nucleotides matching TRBD2. Germline CDR1 reads WSHSY; CDR2 reads SAAADI. V lost 6 bases to trimming and J lost 3 bases; unmatched junction nucleotides: 4. This CDR3 comprises 14 residues.

CDR3 in amino acids: CASSLAGSSYEQYF. Here the CDR3 DNA reads TGTGCCAGCAGCTTAGCGGGATCCTCCTACGAGCAGTACTTC. The gene calls are TRBV27 and TRBJ2-7; 8 nucleotides match TRBD2. V lost 6 bases, J lost 0 bases, and 4 bases stayed unmatched. Germline CDR1 and CDR2: MNHEY and SMNVEV (reference sequence). This CDR3 region has 14 residues.

This clone was observed a handful of times. The V and J genes are TRBV7-9 and TRBJ1-2; TRBD1 matches at 8 bases. The CDR3 spans 12 residues. Germline loops: CDR1 SEHNR, CDR2 FQNEAQ (reference sequence). V lost 5 bases, J lost 7 bases, and 3 bases stayed unmatched. The chain's CDR3 is CASSVGQGGYTF. In nucleotides, the CDR3 is TGTGCCAGCAGCGTCGGACAGGGTGGCTACACCTTC.

Points on this clone: A junction end diverges from the germline sequence, so it may reflect a read error. The chain recombines TRBV19 with TRBJ1-2; TRBD1 aligns across 7 bases. CDR1 is LNHDA, CDR2 SQIVND, per germline (reference sequence). This CDR3 region has 13 residues. The CDR3 coding sequence is TGTGCCAGTAGTATTGATATGGACAGGCGCCACCGCTTC. Translation: CASSIDMDRRHRF.

This chain connects TRBV27 to TRBJ2-7; 9 nucleotides align to TRBD1. CDR1 and CDR2 from the germline V gene are MNHEY and SMNVEV (reference sequence). The CDR3 has 13 residues. J lost 3 bases, V lost 6 bases, and 3 bases had no gene match. The CDR3 is CASSPGQGYEQYF. CDR3 DNA: TGTGCCAGCAGCCCGGGACAGGGCTACGAGCAGTACTTC.

The gene calls are TRBV5-1 and TRBJ2-3, with 11 bases fitting TRBD1. CDR1 is SGHRS and CDR2 is YFSETQ in the germline V gene. The CDR3 is 14 amino acids. Trimming cost V 4 bases and J 4 bases; bases outside gene matches: 2. The CDR3 nucleotides are TGCGCCAGCAGCGGACAGGGGGCCCCAGATACGCAGTATTTT. Translation gives CASSGQGAPDTQYF. The full variable domain, with the rest looked up from reference TRBV5-1 and TRBJ2-3, is KAGVTQTPRYLIKTRGQQVTLSCSPISGHRSVSWYQQTPGQGLQFLFEYFSETQRNKGNFPGRFSGRQFSNSRSEMNVSTLELGDSALYLCASSGQGAPDTQYFGPGTRLTVL.

A single count supports this clone. The chain has TRBV5-6 and TRBJ2-7; no reliable D call. Germline V CDR1 and CDR2: SGHDT, YYEEEE. Deletions cut 0 bases from V and 2 bases from J, with 6 bases between. The CDR3 covers 13 residues. The CDR3 loop is CASSLGRAYEQYF. CDR3 DNA sequence: TGTGCCAGCAGCTTGGGTAGAGCCTACGAGCAGTACTTC.